The present entry profiles one T cell receptor beta chain with its context. Its antigen is still unknown. The sample holds no much larger clone one base away, and base qualities are not on file. Participants in the prospective study were aged roughly 18 to 100 years, lived in 20 to 25 United States geographic areas, and enrolled through a virtual design. In the prospective study, cohorts were assigned on the basis of participant-reported clinical history obtained from a screening survey and a study questionnaire. Exposed participants were defined as having been in contact with someone with a PCR-confirmed or clinician-diagnosed COVID-19 case within 2 weeks of study entry. In the prospective study, mobile phlebotomists collected whole blood, serum and a nasopharyngeal or oropharyngeal swab from each participant. Additional blood draws and questionnaires over an approximately 2-month period could optionally be provided by prospective study participants. Before DNA extraction, prospective study blood samples were shipped either frozen or at room temperature.

The CDR3 holds 16 amino acids from the cysteine to the phenylalanine. The only DNA kept is the CDR3, 48 bases in frame from the first base. The germline V gene supplies CDR1 LGHNA and CDR2 YNFKEQ. V loses 4 bases of germline sequence and J loses 0 bases, and the interval between the two ends is 12 bases. The record originates from a study of blood T cell repertoires in COVID-19 (dated by TCRdb to 2020 to 2022). In the study overall: Collaborator samples came from the United States, Italy and Spain and covered acute and convalescent phases of COVID-19. A freely available public database, intended as a resource for researchers studying the immune response to SARS-CoV-2, is where the repertoires were released. Samples came from the ongoing ImmuneRACE study (first 160 participants) plus 1,254 subjects from 6 global collaborators. The prospective study material was composed of cDNA or gDNA derived from T cells, B-cell-depleted T cells, or PBMCs. Deeply sampled blood TCRbeta repertoires from subjects exposed to, actively infected with, or recovered from COVID-19 were included in the dataset. Where HLA class I and class II types were available, the types were taken from metadata supplied by the sample provider, not from assay-based typing. Nearly every sample came with metadata listing a de-identified subject ID, COVID-19 status, age in years and sex.

The immunoSEQ Assay, a bias-controlled multiplex PCR, was used to amplify TCRbeta CDR3 regions from genomic DNA. The authors' pipeline ran thus. The number of nucleated cells in each sample was estimated by amplification of reference gene primers within the assay. To quantify the absolute abundance of each unique TCRbeta CDR3 rearrangement, sequence reads were collapsed and filtered. For each sample, productive Simpson clonality was calculated as the square root of Simpson's diversity index over productive rearrangements. Sourced from immuneACCESS, this table was stored by TCRdb with only in-frame sequences that have V and J called. A share of the clones is absent; for the studies checked, an unresolved V gene accounts for under half, and the remainder has no known explanation. The V and J calls and clone size were taken over from that table, and D and trimming were inferred from the DNA. This sample comprises roughly 400,000 clones, 91% of them detected only once. The ten largest clonotypes hold 0.8% to 0.9% of the sample.

Findings and caveats that apply to the study as a whole: The amount of clinical and demographic metadata varied by source and participant and was provided uncurated.

Sequenced sample: PBMCs or T cells enriched from blood (not recorded which). The V and J segments used are TRBV4-2 and TRBJ2-2; 5 matching bases give a weak D call of TRBD2. The clonotype originates from a woman aged 40 to 50 who had been exposed to COVID-19. The DNA sequence follows: TGTGCCAGCAGCCTAAGCGGATCTTCGAACACCGGGGAGCTGTTTTTT. Its product reads: CASSLSGSSNTGELFF.